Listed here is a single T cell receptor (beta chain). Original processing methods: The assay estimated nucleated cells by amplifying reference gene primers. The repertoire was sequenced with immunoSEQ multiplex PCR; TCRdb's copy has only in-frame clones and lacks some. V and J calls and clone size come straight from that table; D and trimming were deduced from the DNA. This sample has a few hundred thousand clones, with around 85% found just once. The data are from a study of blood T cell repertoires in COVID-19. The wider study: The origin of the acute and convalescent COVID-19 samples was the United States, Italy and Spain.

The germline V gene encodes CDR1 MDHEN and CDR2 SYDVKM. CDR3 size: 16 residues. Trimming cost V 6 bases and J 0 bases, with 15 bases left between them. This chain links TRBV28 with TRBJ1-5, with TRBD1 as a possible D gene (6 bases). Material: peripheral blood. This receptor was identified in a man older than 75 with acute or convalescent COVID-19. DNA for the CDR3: TGTGCCAGCAGCCCCGGGACACCGATTAGCAATCAGCCCCAGCATTTT. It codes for CASSPGTPISNQPQHF.